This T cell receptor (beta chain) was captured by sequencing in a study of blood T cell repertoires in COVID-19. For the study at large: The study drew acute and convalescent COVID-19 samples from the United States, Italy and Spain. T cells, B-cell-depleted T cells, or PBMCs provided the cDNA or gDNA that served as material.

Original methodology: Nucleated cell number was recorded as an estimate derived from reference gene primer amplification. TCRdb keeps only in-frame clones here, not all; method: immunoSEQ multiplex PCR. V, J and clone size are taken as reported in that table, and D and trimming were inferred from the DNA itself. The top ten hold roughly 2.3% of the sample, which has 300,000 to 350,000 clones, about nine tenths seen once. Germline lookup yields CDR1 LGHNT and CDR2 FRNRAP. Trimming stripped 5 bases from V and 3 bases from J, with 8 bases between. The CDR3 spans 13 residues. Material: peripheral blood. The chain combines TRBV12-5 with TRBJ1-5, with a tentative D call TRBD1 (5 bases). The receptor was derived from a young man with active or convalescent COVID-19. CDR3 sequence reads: CASGEGLNQPQHF. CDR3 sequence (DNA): TGTGCTAGTGGTGAGGGACTCAATCAGCCCCAGCATTTT.